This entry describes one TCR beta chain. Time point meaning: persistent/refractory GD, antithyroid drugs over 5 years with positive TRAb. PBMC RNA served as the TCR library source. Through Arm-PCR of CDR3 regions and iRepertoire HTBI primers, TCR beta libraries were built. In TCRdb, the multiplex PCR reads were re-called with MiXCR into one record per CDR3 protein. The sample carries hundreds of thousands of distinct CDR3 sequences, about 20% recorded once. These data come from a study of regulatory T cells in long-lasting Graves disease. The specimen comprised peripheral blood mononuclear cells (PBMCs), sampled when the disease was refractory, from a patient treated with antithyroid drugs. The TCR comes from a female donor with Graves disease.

CDR3: CASSQTGFSYEQYF. The CDR3 bases are TGTGCCAGCAGCCAGACAGGGTTCTCCTACGAGCAGTACTTC. This rearrangement joins TRBV3-1 to TRBJ2-7; 7 bases are a match to TRBD1. Germline loops: CDR1 LGHDT, CDR2 YNNKEL (reference sequence). The CDR3 length is 14 residues. V trimming: 3 bases; J trimming: 0 bases; junction bases outside the gene matches: 2.